This T cell receptor beta chain was captured by sequencing in a study of cytomegalovirus exposure and HLA in healthy donors. The PCR contained 60 Vbeta and 13 Jbeta primers. Sequenced by immunoSEQ multiplex PCR; TCRdb stores in-frame clones only, minus some. The sample has approximately 150,000 clones; around 77% are singletons. Regarding the study as a whole: Reportedly, cytomegalovirus status was diagnosed with high sensitivity and specificity.

This clone was counted between two and nine times. As yet, its antigen is unknown. Trimming at V came to 1 base and at J to 8 bases, leaving 11 bases not matched to a gene. Germline values: CDR1 SGHNT, CDR2 YYREEE (reference sequence). This CDR3 has 15 residues. The receptor was derived from a woman aged 30 to 39 in good health and CMV-seronegative. Sample: PBMCs. The chain uses TRBV5-4 and TRBJ1-2; 7 bases align to TRBD1. CDR3 in DNA: TGTGCCAGCAGCTTGCTACAGGGGCTTAAAGGAGGCTACACCTTC. Protein product: CASSLLQGLKGGYTF.